This T cell receptor (beta chain) was recovered during a study of post-analysis software for immune sequencing data. Findings and limits, study-wide: In patients, about 5 TRBV segments were more frequent than in controls, with TRBV5-6, TRBV5-1 and TRBV20-1 among them.

Comments on this clonotype: What it binds is unknown. The junction and the germline gene differ at one end; a read error may be behind it.

Germline lookup yields CDR1 DFQATT and CDR2 SNEGSKA (reference sequence). The CDR3 is 15 residues long. Researchers reported that TCR beta cDNA libraries carried unique molecular identifiers. TCRdb reanalysed the PCR reads using MiXCR and keeps one entry per CDR3 protein. The sample records 750,000 to 950,000 distinct CDR3 sequences, 35% to 55% being singletons. The receptor comes from a girl aged 5-17 years with multiple sclerosis. Material for sequencing was blood. This chain uses TRBV20-1 with TRBJ2-1; D is unresolved. CDR3 residues: CSARATPSSYDEQFF. CDR3 nucleotides: TGCAGTGCTAGAGCTACCCCGAGCTCCTACGATGAGCAGTTCTTC.